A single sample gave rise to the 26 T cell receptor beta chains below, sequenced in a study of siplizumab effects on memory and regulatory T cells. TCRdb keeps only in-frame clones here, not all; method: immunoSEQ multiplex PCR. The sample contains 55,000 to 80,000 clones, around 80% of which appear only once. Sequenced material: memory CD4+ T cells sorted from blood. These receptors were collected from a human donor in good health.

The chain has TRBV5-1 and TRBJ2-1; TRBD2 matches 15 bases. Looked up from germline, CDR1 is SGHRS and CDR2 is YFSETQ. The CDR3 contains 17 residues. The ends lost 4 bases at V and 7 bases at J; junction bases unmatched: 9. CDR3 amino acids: CASSPTPGLAGGNEQFF. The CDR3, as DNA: TGCGCCAGCAGCCCCACCCCAGGACTAGCGGGGGGGAATGAGCAGTTCTTC.

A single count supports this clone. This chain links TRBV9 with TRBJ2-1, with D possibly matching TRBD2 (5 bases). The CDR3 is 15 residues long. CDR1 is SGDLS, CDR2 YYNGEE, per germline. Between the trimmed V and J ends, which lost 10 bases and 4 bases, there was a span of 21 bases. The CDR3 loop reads CAAARGPESYNEQFF. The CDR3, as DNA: TGTGCCGCGGCCCGGGGTCCAGAATCTTACAATGAGCAGTTCTTC.

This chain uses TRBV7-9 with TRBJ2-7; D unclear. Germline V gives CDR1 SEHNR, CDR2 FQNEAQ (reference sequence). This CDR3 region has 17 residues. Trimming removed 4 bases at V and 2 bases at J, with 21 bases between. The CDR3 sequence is CASSSPQSTSPTYEQYF. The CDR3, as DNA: TGTGCCAGCAGCTCCCCCCAAAGCACGTCCCCTACCTACGAGCAGTACTTC. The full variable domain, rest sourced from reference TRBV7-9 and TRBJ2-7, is DTGVSQNPRHKITKRGQNVTFRCDPISEHNRLYWYRQTLGQGPEFLTYFQNEAQLEKSRLLSDRFSAERPKGSFSTLEIQRTEQGDSAMYLCASSSPQSTSPTYEQYFGPGTRLTVT.

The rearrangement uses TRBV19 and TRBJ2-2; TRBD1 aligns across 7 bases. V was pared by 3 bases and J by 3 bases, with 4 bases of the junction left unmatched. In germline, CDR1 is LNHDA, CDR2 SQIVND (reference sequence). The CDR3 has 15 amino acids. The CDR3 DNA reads TGTGCCAGTAGTATCACAGGGGTGTACACCGGGGAGCTGTTTTTT. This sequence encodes CASSITGVYTGELFF.

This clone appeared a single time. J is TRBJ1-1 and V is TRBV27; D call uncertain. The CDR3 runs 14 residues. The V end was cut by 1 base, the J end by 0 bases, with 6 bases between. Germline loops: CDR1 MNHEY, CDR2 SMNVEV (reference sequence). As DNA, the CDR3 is TGTGCCAGCAGTTTATACTCGTTGAACACTGAAGCTTTCTTT. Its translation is CASSLYSLNTEAFF.

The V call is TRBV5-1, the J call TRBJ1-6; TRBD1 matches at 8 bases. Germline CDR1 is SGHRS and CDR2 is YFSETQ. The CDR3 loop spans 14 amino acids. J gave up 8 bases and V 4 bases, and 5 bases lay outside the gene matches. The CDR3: CASSLGQGDSPLHF. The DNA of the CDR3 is TGCGCCAGCAGCCTAGGACAGGGAGATTCACCCCTCCACTTT.

CDR3 loop: CASSQGTGGPSNEQFF. CDR3 in DNA: TGCGCCAGCAGCCAAGGGACGGGGGGCCCAAGCAATGAGCAGTTCTTC. This rearrangement joins TRBV4-3 to TRBJ2-1; maybe TRBD2 (7 bases). The germline V gene encodes CDR1 LGHNA and CDR2 YSLEER. Trimming shortened V by 1 base and J by 6 bases, and 16 bases separated the two germline ends. CDR3 length: 16 amino acids.

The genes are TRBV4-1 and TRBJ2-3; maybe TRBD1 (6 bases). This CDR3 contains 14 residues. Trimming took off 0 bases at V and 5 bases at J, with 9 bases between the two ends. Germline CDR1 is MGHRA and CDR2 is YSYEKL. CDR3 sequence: CASSQERGGDTQYF. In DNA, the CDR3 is TGCGCCAGCAGCCAAGAAAGAGGGGGAGATACGCAGTATTTT.

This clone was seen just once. The CDR3: CASSPPDRGGRFF. CDR3 bases: TGTGCCAGCAGCCCTCCCGATCGCGGGGGGCGGTTCTTC. The V call is TRBV6-6, the J call TRBJ2-1, with 8 bases fitting TRBD2. Losses at the gene ends were 6 bases for V and 15 bases for J; bases not matched to a gene: 13. The CDR3 spans 13 residues. Germline V gene data show CDR1 as MNHNY and CDR2 as SVGAGI (reference sequence).

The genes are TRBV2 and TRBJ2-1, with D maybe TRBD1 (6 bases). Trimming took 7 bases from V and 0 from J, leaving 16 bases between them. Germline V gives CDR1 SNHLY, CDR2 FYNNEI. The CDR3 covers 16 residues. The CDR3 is CASTLQGVGSYNEQFF. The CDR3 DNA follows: TGTGCCAGCACACTACAGGGTGTGGGCTCCTACAATGAGCAGTTCTTC.

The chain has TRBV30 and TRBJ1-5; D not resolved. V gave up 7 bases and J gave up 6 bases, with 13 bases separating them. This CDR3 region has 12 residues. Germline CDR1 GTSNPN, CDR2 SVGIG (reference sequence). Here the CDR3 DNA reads TGTGCCTCCGGGGAGTCTGCTCAGCCCCAGCATTTT. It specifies CASGESAQPQHF.

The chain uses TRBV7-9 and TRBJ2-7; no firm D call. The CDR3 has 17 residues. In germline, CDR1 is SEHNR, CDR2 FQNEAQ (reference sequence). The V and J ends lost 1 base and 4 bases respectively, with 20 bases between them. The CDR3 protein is CASSLGGPTMFTYEQYF. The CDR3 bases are TGTGCCAGCAGCTTAGGTGGCCCAACCATGTTCACATACGAGCAGTACTTC.

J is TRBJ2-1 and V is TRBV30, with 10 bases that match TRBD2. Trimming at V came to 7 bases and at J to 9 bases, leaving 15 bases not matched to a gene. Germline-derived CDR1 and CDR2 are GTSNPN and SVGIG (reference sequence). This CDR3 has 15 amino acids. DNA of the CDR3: TGTGCCTTCCCCCGGGCTAGCGGGGGTCGGGGTGAGCAGTTCTTC. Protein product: CAFPRASGGRGEQFF.

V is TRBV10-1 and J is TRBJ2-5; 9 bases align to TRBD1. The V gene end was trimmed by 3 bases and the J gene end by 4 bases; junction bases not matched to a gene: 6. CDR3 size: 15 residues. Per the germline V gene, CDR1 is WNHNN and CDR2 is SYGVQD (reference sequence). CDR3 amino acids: CASSEGTGSGETQYF. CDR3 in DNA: TGCGCCAGCAGTGAAGGGACAGGGTCTGGAGAGACCCAGTACTTC.

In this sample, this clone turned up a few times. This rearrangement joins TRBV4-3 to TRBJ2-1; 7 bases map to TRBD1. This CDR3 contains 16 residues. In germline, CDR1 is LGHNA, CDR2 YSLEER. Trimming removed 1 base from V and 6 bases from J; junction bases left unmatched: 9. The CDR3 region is CASSQAYGTVINEQFF. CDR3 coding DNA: TGCGCCAGCAGCCAAGCCTACGGGACAGTGATCAATGAGCAGTTCTTC.

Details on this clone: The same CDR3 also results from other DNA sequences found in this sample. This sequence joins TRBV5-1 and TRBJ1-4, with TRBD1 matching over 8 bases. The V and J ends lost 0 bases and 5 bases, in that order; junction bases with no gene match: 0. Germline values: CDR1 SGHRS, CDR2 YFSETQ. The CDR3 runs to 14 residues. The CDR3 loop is CASSLGTGNEKLFF. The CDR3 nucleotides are TGCGCCAGCAGCTTGGGGACAGGGAATGAAAAACTGTTTTTT.

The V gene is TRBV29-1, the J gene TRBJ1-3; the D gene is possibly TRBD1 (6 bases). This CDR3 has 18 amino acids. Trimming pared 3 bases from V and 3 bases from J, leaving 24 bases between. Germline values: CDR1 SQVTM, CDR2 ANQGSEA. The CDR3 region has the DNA TGCAGCGTTGAGAGCGTGTCGGGGGCGCAAGGCTTTGGAAACACCATATATTTT. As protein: CSVESVSGAQGFGNTIYF. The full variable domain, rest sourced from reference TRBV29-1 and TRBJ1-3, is SAVISQKPSRDICQRGTSLTIQCQVDSQVTMMFWYRQQPGQSLTLIATANQGSEATYESGFVIDKFPISRPNLTFSTLTVSNMSPEDSSIYLCSVESVSGAQGFGNTIYFGEGSWLTVV.

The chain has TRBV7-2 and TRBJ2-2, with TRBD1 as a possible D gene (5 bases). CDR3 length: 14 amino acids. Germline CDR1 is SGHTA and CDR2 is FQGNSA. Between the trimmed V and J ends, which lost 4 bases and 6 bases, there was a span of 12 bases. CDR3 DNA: TGTGCCAGCAGCTCCAGGGCGGTGGCCGGGGAGCTGTTTTTT. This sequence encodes CASSSRAVAGELFF.

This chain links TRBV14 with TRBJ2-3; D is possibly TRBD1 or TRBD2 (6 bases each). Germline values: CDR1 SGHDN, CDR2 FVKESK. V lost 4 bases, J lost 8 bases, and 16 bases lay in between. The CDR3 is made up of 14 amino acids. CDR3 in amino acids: CASSLLRQEGTQYF. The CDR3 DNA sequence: TGTGCCAGCAGCCTCCTTCGACAGGAGGGTACGCAGTATTTT.

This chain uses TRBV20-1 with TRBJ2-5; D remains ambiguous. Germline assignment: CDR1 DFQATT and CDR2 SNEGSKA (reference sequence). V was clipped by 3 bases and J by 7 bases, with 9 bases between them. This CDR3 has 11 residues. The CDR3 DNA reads TGCAGTGCTAGCCTTTTGGGGACCCAGTACTTC. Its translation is CSASLLGTQYF.

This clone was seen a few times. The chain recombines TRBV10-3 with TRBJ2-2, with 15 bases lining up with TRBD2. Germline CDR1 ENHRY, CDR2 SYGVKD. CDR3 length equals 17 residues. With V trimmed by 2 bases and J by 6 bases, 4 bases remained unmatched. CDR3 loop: CAISEGLAGGPSGELFF. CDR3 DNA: TGTGCCATCAGTGAGGGACTAGCGGGGGGGCCTTCCGGGGAGCTGTTTTTT.

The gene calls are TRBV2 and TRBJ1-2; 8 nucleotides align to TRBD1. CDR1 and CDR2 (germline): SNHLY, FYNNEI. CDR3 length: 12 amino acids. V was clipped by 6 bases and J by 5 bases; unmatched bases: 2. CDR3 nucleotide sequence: TGTGCCAGCAGGGACAGGGATTATGGCTACACCTTC. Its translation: CASRDRDYGYTF.

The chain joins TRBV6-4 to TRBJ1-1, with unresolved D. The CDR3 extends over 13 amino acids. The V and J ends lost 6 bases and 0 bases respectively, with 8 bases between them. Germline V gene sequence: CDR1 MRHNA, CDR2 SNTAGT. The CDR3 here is CASSLQMNTEAFF. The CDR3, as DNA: TGTGCCAGCAGCCTGCAGATGAACACTGAAGCTTTCTTT.

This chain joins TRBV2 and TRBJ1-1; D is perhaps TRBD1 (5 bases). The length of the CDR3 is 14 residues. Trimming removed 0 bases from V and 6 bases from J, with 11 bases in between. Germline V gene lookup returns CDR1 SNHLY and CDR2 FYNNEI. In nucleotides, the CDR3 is TGTGCCAGCAGTGAAGCGCGGGGCACCTCTGAAGCTTTCTTT. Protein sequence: CASSEARGTSEAFF.

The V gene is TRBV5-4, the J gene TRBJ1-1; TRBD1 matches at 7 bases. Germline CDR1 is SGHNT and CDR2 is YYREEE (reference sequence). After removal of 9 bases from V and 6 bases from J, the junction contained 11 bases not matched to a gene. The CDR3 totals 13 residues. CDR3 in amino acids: CATVLDRRAEAFF. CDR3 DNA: TGTGCCACCGTACTGGACAGGAGGGCTGAAGCTTTCTTT.

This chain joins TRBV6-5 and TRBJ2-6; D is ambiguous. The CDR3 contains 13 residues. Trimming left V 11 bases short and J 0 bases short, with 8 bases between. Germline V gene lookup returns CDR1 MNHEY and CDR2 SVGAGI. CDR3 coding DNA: TGTGCCGTACTACTCTCTGGGGCCAACGTCCTGACTTTC. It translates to CAVLLSGANVLTF.